This passage covers 23 T cell receptor beta chains from one sample sequenced in a study of T cell responses to AZD1222 COVID-19 vaccine. Assay used: immunoSEQ multiplex PCR; TCRdb lists only in-frame clones, some missing. This table holds under 200,000 clones, roughly 88% found once. Sequenced material: peripheral blood, taken 28 days after the second AZD1222 dose. These receptors originate from an adult who received the AZD1222 COVID-19 vaccine.

The chain couples TRBV4-1 to TRBJ2-7; D gene ambiguous. The CDR3 loop spans 14 amino acids. Germline CDR1 and CDR2: MGHRA and YSYEKL. V was pared by 0 bases and J by 5 bases, with 11 bases between. CDR3 loop: CASSQDPGIDEQYF. In nucleotides, the CDR3 is TGCGCCAGCAGCCAAGATCCGGGTATCGACGAGCAGTACTTC.

The chain employs TRBV27 and TRBJ1-1, with D perhaps TRBD1 (5 bases). Germline V lookup: CDR1 MNHEY, CDR2 SMNVEV (reference sequence). Trimming took off 8 bases at V and 3 bases at J, with 16 bases between the two ends. CDR3 length equals 14 residues. This CDR3 reads CASLGGITDTEAFF. CDR3 DNA: TGTGCCAGCCTGGGGGGGATAACGGACACTGAAGCTTTCTTT.

The chain couples TRBV2 to TRBJ1-2, with D possibly TRBD1 on 6 matching bases. The CDR3 has 14 residues. Germline loops: CDR1 SNHLY, CDR2 FYNNEI. The V gene lost 2 bases and the J gene lost 5 bases, with 12 bases spanning the gap. The CDR3 here is CASSERGRGYGYTF. For the CDR3, the DNA is TGTGCCAGCAGTGAACGGGGAAGGGGGTATGGCTACACCTTC.

With regard to this clone: Other DNA variants within this sample encode the same CDR3. The rearrangement uses TRBV5-1 and TRBJ1-1; D ambiguous. The germline gives CDR1 SGHRS, CDR2 YFSETQ. The V end lost 0 bases, the J end lost 7 bases, and 4 bases lay between the germline ends. This CDR3 region has 11 residues. CDR3 sequence: CASSLAGEAFF. The CDR3 region has the DNA TGCGCCAGCAGCTTGGCTGGTGAAGCTTTCTTT.

The V and J genes are TRBV2 and TRBJ1-1; D possibly corresponds to TRBD1 (6 bases). The CDR3 is 14 amino acids. The germline V gene encodes CDR1 SNHLY and CDR2 FYNNEI. Trimming cost V 7 bases and J 0 bases, with 12 bases left between them. CDR3: CASTRTVLNTEAFF. The CDR3 region has the DNA TGTGCCAGCACCCGGACAGTTTTGAACACTGAAGCTTTCTTT.

This clone was recorded at least ten times. The chain is built from TRBV2 and TRBJ2-3, with a weak D call TRBD1 (6 bases). The CDR3 is made up of 15 amino acids. V shed 8 bases and J shed 0 bases, with 15 bases lying between them. Germline CDR1 is SNHLY and CDR2 is FYNNEI. As DNA, the CDR3 is TGTGCCAGCGAACCGGGACAAACGAGCACAGATACGCAGTATTTT. It specifies CASEPGQTSTDTQYF.

The chain employs TRBV27 and TRBJ1-2, with TRBD1 matching 9 bases. The CDR3 runs 13 residues. Losses at the gene ends were 8 bases for V and 8 bases for J; bases not matched to a gene: 9. From germline, CDR1 is MNHEY and CDR2 SMNVEV (reference sequence). The CDR3 sequence is CASRDRDGWGYTF. For the CDR3, the DNA is TGTGCCAGCCGGGACAGGGATGGTTGGGGCTACACCTTC.

The CDR3 bases are TGCGCCAGCAGCTTGAGCTCCAATACAGGGATTTCTTGGGAAAAACTGTTTTTT. It yields the protein CASSLSSNTGISWEKLFF. V usage is TRBV5-1 and J usage is TRBJ1-4, with a tentative D call TRBD1 (6 bases). Germline loops: CDR1 SGHRS, CDR2 YFSETQ. Trimming pared 1 base from V and 8 bases from J, leaving 24 bases between. The CDR3 runs to 18 residues.

The chain links TRBV18 to TRBJ2-7, with 8 bases fitting TRBD1. CDR1 and CDR2 from the germline V gene are KGHSH and LQKENI. The CDR3 extends over 13 amino acids. Trimming removed 5 bases from V and 5 bases from J; junction bases left unmatched: 5. The CDR3: CASSDRGGDEQYF. The CDR3 nucleotides read TGTGCCAGCTCAGACAGGGGAGGCGACGAGCAGTACTTC.

V and J are TRBV15 and TRBJ1-4; perhaps TRBD1 as D (5 bases). The CDR3 covers 14 residues. Trimming cost V 5 bases and J 2 bases, with 9 bases left between them. CDR1 is LNHNV, CDR2 YYDKDF, per germline (reference sequence). The CDR3 DNA is TGTGCCACCAGCGGGGGACTGACTAATGAAAAACTGTTTTTT. Amino acid sequence: CATSGGLTNEKLFF.

This clone was observed a single time. V usage is TRBV4-3 and J usage is TRBJ2-3; D is undetermined. The CDR3 runs 18 residues. Deletions cut 1 base from V and 6 bases from J, with 23 bases between. The germline V gene has CDR1 LGHNA and CDR2 YSLEER. CDR3 residues: CASSQAPVLTTGYDTQYF. For the CDR3, the DNA is TGCGCCAGCAGCCAAGCCCCAGTACTAACAACCGGGTATGATACGCAGTATTTT.

The V and J genes are TRBV11-2 and TRBJ1-2, with a possible D match to TRBD1 (5 bases). Germline V CDR1 and CDR2: SGHAT, FQNNGV. Deletions cut 7 bases from V and 2 bases from J, with 14 bases between. The CDR3 runs 14 residues. The DNA for the CDR3 is TGTGCCAGCACACCAACGAAGGGGAACTATGGCTACACCTTC. Translation gives CASTPTKGNYGYTF.

The rearrangement links TRBV18 to TRBJ2-5, with D possibly matching TRBD2 (6 bases). Deletions cut 6 bases from V and 4 bases from J, with 18 bases between. This CDR3 region has 15 residues. The germline gives CDR1 KGHSH, CDR2 LQKENI. The CDR3 is CASSTFPGEVETQYF. The CDR3 DNA reads as TGTGCCAGCTCGACTTTCCCGGGAGAAGTAGAGACCCAGTACTTC.

The rearrangement uses TRBV5-6 and TRBJ1-1, with D possibly TRBD1 on 5 matching bases. This CDR3 has 13 residues. Germline CDR1 and CDR2: SGHDT and YYEEEE. Trimming pared 3 bases from V and 8 bases from J, leaving 14 bases between. DNA of the CDR3: TGTGCCAGCAGCTCGGGGACCGGTTTAGAAGCTTTCTTT. This encodes CASSSGTGLEAFF.

The CDR3 coding sequence is TGTGCCAGCAGCCCCACGAGGACAGTGAACACTGAAGCTTTCTTT. This codes for CASSPTRTVNTEAFF. The V and J genes are TRBV7-9 and TRBJ1-1, with a possible D match to TRBD1 (6 bases). Germline-derived CDR1 and CDR2 are SEHNR and FQNEAQ (reference sequence). The germline V and J ends were trimmed by 5 bases and 0 bases, with 13 bases remaining between them. This CDR3 has 15 residues.

CDR3 amino acids: CASTNGDPVGTQETQYF. CDR3 DNA: TGTGCCAGCACCAATGGGGACCCTGTCGGGACCCAAGAGACCCAGTACTTC. The rearrangement joins TRBV9 to TRBJ2-5; D tentatively fits TRBD1 or TRBD2 (5 bases each). Germline CDR1 reads SGDLS; CDR2 reads YYNGEE. This CDR3 is built from 17 residues. V dropped 6 bases and J dropped 1 base, with 22 bases sitting between them.

The CDR3 DNA follows: TGTGCCAGCACCGGACAGGGGATGAGTGAAAAACTGTTTTTT. This gives the protein CASTGQGMSEKLFF. The J gene is TRBJ1-4, the V gene TRBV6-5; 9 bases match TRBD1. Germline V CDR1 and CDR2: MNHEY, SVGAGI. J was trimmed by 7 bases and V by 7 bases; bases with no gene match: 7. This CDR3 has 14 residues.

The chain links TRBV6-5 to TRBJ1-2; 7 nucleotides line up with TRBD1. CDR1 and CDR2 from the germline V gene are MNHEY and SVGAGI. CDR3 size: 15 residues. V dropped 6 bases and J dropped 7; count of bases not matched to a gene: 14. The CDR3, as DNA: TGTGCCAGCAGGCTGGATCCGACAGGGCTCTTTGGCTACACCTTC. This translates into CASRLDPTGLFGYTF.

The gene calls are TRBV3-1 (or the pseudogene TRBV3-2) and TRBJ2-5, with 8 nucleotides matching TRBD2. Germline V CDR1 and CDR2: LGHDT, YNNKEL (reference sequence). The ends lost 4 bases at V and 2 bases at J; junction bases unmatched: 6. The CDR3 has 15 residues. In DNA form, the CDR3 reads TGTGCCAGCAGCCGGAGGATAGCGGGACAAGAGACCCAGTACTTC. Translating it yields CASSRRIAGQETQYF.

The rearrangement links TRBV30 to TRBJ1-1; perhaps TRBD1 as D (5 bases). Germline assignment: CDR1 GTSNPN and CDR2 SVGIG (reference sequence). V lost 3 bases and J 11 bases, leaving 19 bases between the germline ends. CDR3 length: 13 residues. CDR3 nucleotide sequence: TGTGCCTGGAGCATATTCGATGGGACGTCCGCTTTCTTT. Translated, it gives CAWSIFDGTSAFF.

The chain couples TRBV13 to TRBJ1-1; no clear D gene. Trimming shortened V by 3 bases and J by 0 bases, and 8 bases separated the two germline ends. The CDR3 runs to 14 residues. CDR1 and CDR2 (germline): PRHDT, FYEKMQ (reference sequence). CDR3 residues: CASSFRTVNTEAFF. Written as DNA, the CDR3 is TGTGCCAGCAGCTTTCGGACGGTGAACACTGAAGCTTTCTTT.

The J gene is TRBJ1-5, the V gene TRBV6-6; 11 bases match TRBD1. The V gene end was trimmed by 4 bases and the J gene end by 7 bases; junction bases not matched to a gene: 6. The length of the CDR3 is 15 residues. CDR1 and CDR2 (germline): MNHNY, SVGAGI (reference sequence). The CDR3 DNA sequence: TGTGCCAGCAGTTGGGGACAGGGGGATAGGCAGCCCCAGCATTTT. Translated, it gives CASSWGQGDRQPQHF.

The chain is built from TRBV7-9 and TRBJ1-5; no clear D. Germline V gives CDR1 SEHNR, CDR2 FQNEAQ (reference sequence). The CDR3 length is 13 residues. V was cut by 5 bases and J by 5 bases, with 10 bases left in between. The CDR3 DNA follows: TGTGCCAGCAGCCCCGAGGGAGATCAGCCCCAGCATTTT. This gives the protein CASSPEGDQPQHF.